A selection of T cell receptor beta chains follows, all from one sample in a study of blood T cell repertoires in COVID-19. TCRdb's copy holds only in-frame clones and misses some; the assay was immunoSEQ multiplex PCR. The sample holds about 160,000 clones, 60% to 85% seen once. The material sequenced was peripheral blood. Receptor source: a man between 65 and 85 years old with acute or convalescent COVID-19. Each CDR3 is given with its conserved first and last residue. A D gene is named only where the DNA matches it firmly. Size values are once, few and many counts, or a class for expanded clones, and some rows have none.

J: TRBJ2-4
D: TRBD1
V: TRBV10-1
size: once
DNA: TGCGCCAGCAGACGATACCGGGACAGGGGAAACCTTCTAGCCAAAAACATTCAGTACTTC
CDR3: CASRRYRDRGNLLAKNIQYF

J: TRBJ2-1
D: TRBD2
V: TRBV3-1/TRBV3-2
size: .
DNA: TGTGCCAGCAGCCAGGGGACTAGCGGGAGTTTGAATGAGCAGTTCTTC
CDR3: CASSQGTSGSLNEQFF

J: TRBJ1-2
D: TRBD1
V: TRBV6-5
size: .
DNA: TGTGCCAGCAGCCACGACAGGGGGTATGGCTACACCTTC
CDR3: CASSHDRGYGYTF

J: TRBJ2-1
D: .
V: TRBV24-1
size: .
DNA: TGTGCCACCAGTGATTACGGGGGTTCGGGCTACAATGAGCAGTTCTTC
CDR3: CATSDYGGSGYNEQFF

J: TRBJ2-7
D: TRBD2
V: TRBV27
size: few
DNA: TGTGCCAGCAGTGTCCATGGGGGGGACGAGCAGTACTTC
CDR3: CASSVHGGDEQYF

J: TRBJ1-2
D: .
V: TRBV2
size: .
DNA: TGTGCCAGCAGTGAAATACAGGTTATGGGCGACTATGGCTACACCTTC
CDR3: CASSEIQVMGDYGYTF

J: TRBJ1-2
D: .
V: TRBV13
size: .
DNA: TGTGCCAGCAGCGCGGGACGGAGCTATGGCTACACCTTC
CDR3: CASSAGRSYGYTF

J: TRBJ1-3
D: .
V: TRBV9
size: .
DNA: TGTGCCAGCAGCGTAGCAGCTGGAAACACCATATATTTT
CDR3: CASSVAAGNTIYF

J: TRBJ2-2
D: TRBD1
V: TRBV24-1
size: .
DNA: TGTGCCACCAGTGATACTCGGACAGGGAACACCGGGGAGCTGTTTTTT
CDR3: CATSDTRTGNTGELFF

J: TRBJ1-1
D: .
V: TRBV6-5
size: .
DNA: TGTGCCAGCGAGTTTAAGCGGAACACTGAAGCTTTCTTT
CDR3: CASEFKRNTEAFF

J: TRBJ2-1
D: TRBD1
V: TRBV5-8
size: once
DNA: TGTGCCAGCAGCACCGGGACAGGGCATGGTGAGCAGTTCTTC
CDR3: CASSTGTGHGEQFF

J: TRBJ2-7
D: .
V: TRBV7-2
size: few
DNA: TGTGCCAGCAGCTTAGTTTCGACAGGTCCCTACGAGCAGTACTTC
CDR3: CASSLVSTGPYEQYF

J: TRBJ2-7
D: .
V: TRBV4-3
size: .
DNA: TGCGCCAGCAGCCAAGAGTACCAGTACGAGCAGTACTTC
CDR3: CASSQEYQYEQYF

J: TRBJ2-5
D: .
V: TRBV24-1
size: once
DNA: TGTGCCACCAGTCCCCGGGGGGCTCCGCAAGAGACCCAGTACTTC
CDR3: CATSPRGAPQETQYF

J: TRBJ1-1
D: .
V: TRBV20-1
size: .
DNA: TGCAGTGCTAGACAGGGGTATGAAGCTTTCTTT
CDR3: CSARQGYEAFF

J: TRBJ1-2
D: .
V: TRBV5-4
size: .
DNA: TGTGCCAGCAGCTTGGTGGCGGCCGCCCTTTCTGGCTACACCTTC
CDR3: CASSLVAAALSGYTF

J: TRBJ2-7
D: TRBD2
V: TRBV28
size: .
DNA: TGTGCCAGCAGTATCGCGGGACTACTTTCCTACGAGCAGTACTTC
CDR3: CASSIAGLLSYEQYF

J: TRBJ2-1
D: TRBD1
V: TRBV13
size: few
DNA: TGTGCCAGCAGCCAGACCCTGGACAGGGGGGCTAGGGATCTTGAGCAGTTCTTC
CDR3: CASSQTLDRGARDLEQFF

J: TRBJ2-5
D: TRBD2
V: TRBV5-1
size: .
DNA: TGCGCCAGCAGCTTTGGACTAGCGGGGGCGTACCAAGAGACCCAGTACTTC
CDR3: CASSFGLAGAYQETQYF

J: TRBJ1-1
D: .
V: TRBV7-2
size: .
DNA: TGTGCCAGCAGCTTAGTTGGGCAGGGGAACACTGAAGCTTTCTTT
CDR3: CASSLVGQGNTEAFF

J: TRBJ2-2
D: .
V: TRBV4-3
size: .
DNA: TGCGCCAGCAGCCAAGTCAGAGGGATCGTTGGCACCGGGGAGCTGTTTTTT
CDR3: CASSQVRGIVGTGELFF

J: TRBJ1-1
D: TRBD1
V: TRBV7-9
size: .
DNA: TGTGCCAGCAGCTTAGGTCTGGCAGGGGGCACTGAAGCTTTCTTT
CDR3: CASSLGLAGGTEAFF

J: TRBJ1-3
D: .
V: TRBV2
size: .
DNA: TGTGCCAGCAGTGGGGGTCCGGGATCTGGAAACACCATATATTTT
CDR3: CASSGGPGSGNTIYF

J: TRBJ2-7
D: TRBD2
V: TRBV2
size: .
DNA: TGTGCCAGCGGGGCGGGAGGGCCCTACGAGCAGTACTTC
CDR3: CASGAGGPYEQYF

J: TRBJ2-7
D: .
V: TRBV19
size: .
DNA: TGTGCCAGTAGTAAAACTCAAGTTAGCGGATCCTACGAGCAGTACTTC
CDR3: CASSKTQVSGSYEQYF

J: TRBJ1-3
D: .
V: TRBV9
size: .
DNA: TGTGCCAGCAGCGTAGGGGCAGGGTGGGACTCTGGAAACACCATATATTTT
CDR3: CASSVGAGWDSGNTIYF

J: TRBJ2-7
D: TRBD2
V: TRBV6-2/TRBV6-3
size: few
DNA: TGTGCCAGCAGCCCCCCGGGGGGGTTCTACGAGCAGTACTTC
CDR3: CASSPPGGFYEQYF

J: TRBJ1-1
D: .
V: TRBV5-4
size: .
DNA: TGTGCCAGCAGCCCCAGGACAGTGAACACTGAAGCTTTCTTT
CDR3: CASSPRTVNTEAFF

J: TRBJ1-2
D: TRBD1
V: TRBV19
size: many
DNA: TGTGCCAGTAGGACAGGGTTCTATGGCTACACCTTC
CDR3: CASRTGFYGYTF

J: TRBJ2-7
D: .
V: TRBV6-2/TRBV6-3
size: .
DNA: TGTGCCAGCAGTCCCGGGCGGCAGGGGCACGAGCAGTACTTC
CDR3: CASSPGRQGHEQYF

J: TRBJ1-6
D: .
V: TRBV28
size: .
DNA: TGTGCCAGCAGGCCACAGGGAGATCCGAGGTCACCCCTCCACTTT
CDR3: CASRPQGDPRSPLHF

J: TRBJ2-3
D: .
V: TRBV7-2
size: .
DNA: TGTGCCAGCAGCATGAGCGGAGCTAACACAGATACGCAGTATTTT
CDR3: CASSMSGANTDTQYF

J: TRBJ2-6
D: .
V: TRBV19
size: once
DNA: TGTGCCAGTAGTGGCGGCGATGGGGCCAACGTCCTGACTTTC
CDR3: CASSGGDGANVLTF

J: TRBJ2-5
D: .
V: TRBV11-3
size: few
DNA: TGTGCCAGCAGCTTAGTCCAGGGTGGCGTAGAGACCCAGTACTTC
CDR3: CASSLVQGGVETQYF

J: TRBJ1-4
D: TRBD1
V: TRBV13
size: .
DNA: TGTGCCAGCAGCTTAGAGGACAGGGGTGAACTGTTTTTT
CDR3: CASSLEDRGELFF

J: TRBJ1-2
D: .
V: TRBV3-1/TRBV3-2
size: .
DNA: TGTGCCAGCAGCCAAGCCCGCGGACGGGGGAGCTATGGCTACACCTTC
CDR3: CASSQARGRGSYGYTF

J: TRBJ1-1
D: .
V: TRBV4-2
size: few
DNA: TGTGCCAGCAGCCAAGTTGGTACAGGGTACTTGAACACTGAAGCTTTCTTT
CDR3: CASSQVGTGYLNTEAFF

J: TRBJ2-5
D: TRBD1
V: TRBV6-5
size: .
DNA: TGTGCCAGCAGGTCCGGGACAGGGAAGACCCAGTACTTC
CDR3: CASRSGTGKTQYF

J: TRBJ2-2
D: .
V: TRBV28
size: .
DNA: TGTGCCAGCAGTTTGGCGGAATACACCGGGGAGCTGTTTTTT
CDR3: CASSLAEYTGELFF

J: TRBJ1-5
D: .
V: TRBV6-5
size: .
DNA: TGTGCCAGCAGGACCGCCGGGGGGATGAATCAGCCCCAGCATTTT
CDR3: CASRTAGGMNQPQHF

J: TRBJ1-3
D: TRBD1
V: TRBV2
size: .
DNA: TGTGCCAGCAGTGCTGACAGGGTTGGAAACACCATATATTTT
CDR3: CASSADRVGNTIYF

J: TRBJ1-4
D: TRBD1
V: TRBV6-1
size: .
DNA: TGTGCCAGCAGTGAGATACAGGGGGCAACTAATGAAAAACTGTTTTTT
CDR3: CASSEIQGATNEKLFF

J: TRBJ1-1
D: TRBD1
V: TRBV5-1
size: .
DNA: TGCGCCAGCAGCCCTAATACGGGACAGGAAGCTTTCTTT
CDR3: CASSPNTGQEAFF

J: TRBJ2-7
D: TRBD2
V: TRBV28
size: .
DNA: TGTGCCAGCGTCCCAAGCCCAGGGGCCCTCCAGGCGGGAGGGCCCTACGAGCAGTACTTC
CDR3: CASVPSPGALQAGGPYEQYF

J: TRBJ2-7
D: TRBD1
V: TRBV19
size: .
DNA: TGTGCCAGTACATCCCCGGGACAGGGACTTGAAGAGCAGTACTTC
CDR3: CASTSPGQGLEEQYF